The 3 T cell receptor beta chains in this list originate from one sample, sequenced in a study of T cell responses to AZD1222 COVID-19 vaccine. Using immunoSEQ multiplex PCR, the repertoire was profiled, and TCRdb retains in-frame clones only, with some absent. Among roughly 180,000 clones, 87% were seen once, and the ten largest hold approximately 2.7%. Sequencing used peripheral blood, obtained on day 0 of MenACWY control vaccination. Source of these receptors: an adult in good health.

V and J are TRBV6-5 and TRBJ1-5; D might be TRBD1 (6 bases). The CDR3 totals 15 residues. The V gene's germline CDR1 is MNHEY and CDR2 SVGAGI. V dropped 5 bases and J dropped 0 bases, with 11 bases sitting between them. CDR3 nucleotide sequence: TGTGCCAGCAGTCCCGGACAGTATAGCAATCAGCCCCAGCATTTT. Protein sequence: CASSPGQYSNQPQHF.

The rearrangement links TRBV7-3 to TRBJ2-3, with a tentative D call TRBD2 (5 bases). V shed 3 bases and J shed 2 bases, with 12 bases lying between them. Germline-derived CDR1 and CDR2 are SGHTA and FQGTGA. CDR3 length: 15 amino acids. The CDR3: CASSFAGGDTDTQYF. The CDR3 DNA sequence: TGTGCCAGCAGCTTTGCGGGCGGTGACACAGATACGCAGTATTTT. Filled out from reference TRBV7-3 and TRBJ2-3, the complete variable domain reads GAGVSQTPSNKVTEKGKYVELRCDPISGHTALYWYRQSLGQGPEFLIYFQGTGAADDSGLPNDRFFAVRPEGSVSTLKIQRTERGDSAVYLCASSFAGGDTDTQYFGPGTRLTVL.

CDR3 sequence (DNA): TGTGCCAGTAGACCCCTATGGGAACCTGGAAACACCATATATTTT. This gives the protein CASRPLWEPGNTIYF. The chain has TRBV19 and TRBJ1-3, with D uncertain. The ends were cut back, 6 bases at V and 2 bases at J, with 14 bases in the middle. Germline loops: CDR1 LNHDA, CDR2 SQIVND (reference sequence). This CDR3 comprises 15 residues.